Listed here are 32 T cell receptor beta chains from one sample, sequenced in a study of immune evolution from preneoplasia to lung adenocarcinoma. TCRdb's table, derived via immunoSEQ multiplex PCR, lists solely in-frame clones and lacks some. The table lists fewer than 8,000 clones, about 83% of them singletons. Sequencing used FFPE minimally invasive lung adenocarcinoma tissue. These TCRs come from a person between 70 and 80 years old with lung adenocarcinoma.

This clone showed up just a few times. The chain couples TRBV5-5 to TRBJ2-5, with 9 bases identical to TRBD2. With V trimmed by 3 bases and J by 5 bases, 8 bases remained unmatched. The CDR3 is made up of 15 amino acids. From germline, CDR1 is SGHKS and CDR2 YYEKEE (reference sequence). CDR3 in amino acids: CASSSLRGGRETQYF. The CDR3 DNA is TGTGCCAGCAGCTCTTTGCGGGGGGGCCGGGAGACCCAGTACTTC.

V is TRBV18 and J is TRBJ2-7, with D possibly TRBD1 on 6 matching bases. V lost 0 bases, J lost 0 bases, and 18 bases lay in between. The CDR3 spans 18 residues. In germline, CDR1 is KGHSH, CDR2 LQKENI. The CDR3 DNA reads TGTGCCAGCTCACCACCGAGTGGGTGGGAAGGGGGCTCCTACGAGCAGTACTTC. This codes for CASSPPSGWEGGSYEQYF.

The rearrangement links TRBV29-1 to TRBJ2-1; no definite D call. CDR3 length equals 13 residues. Germline V lookup: CDR1 SQVTM, CDR2 ANQGSEA. Trimming left V 4 bases short and J 0 bases short, with 7 bases between. CDR3 sequence reads: CSVGLSSYNEQFF. The CDR3 DNA sequence: TGCAGCGTTGGGTTAAGCTCCTACAATGAGCAGTTCTTC.

This clone was found a few times. The chain carries TRBV5-8 and TRBJ2-1, with 11 bases fitting TRBD1. The CDR3 spans 18 residues. The trim removed 2 bases at V and 9 bases at J, leaving 16 bases unmatched. In germline, CDR1 is SGHTS, CDR2 YDEGEE. CDR3 nucleotide sequence: TGTGCCAGCAGCTTCGTTACCTGGACCTGGACAGGGGGCGGTGAGCAGTTCTTC. It is translated as CASSFVTWTWTGGGEQFF.

The J gene is TRBJ1-1, the V gene TRBV29-1, with no clear D. The germline gives CDR1 SQVTM, CDR2 ANQGSEA. This CDR3 is 11 amino acids long. Trimming pared 8 bases from V and 4 bases from J, leaving 11 bases between. The CDR3 DNA sequence: TGCAGCTCCTCTACGGGCACTGAAGCTTTCTTT. This sequence encodes CSSSTGTEAFF. Drawing the rest from reference TRBV29-1 and TRBJ1-1, the complete variable domain is SAVISQKPSRDICQRGTSLTIQCQVDSQVTMMFWYRQQPGQSLTLIATANQGSEATYESGFVIDKFPISRPNLTFSTLTVSNMSPEDSSIYLCSSSTGTEAFFGQGTRLTVV.

The V gene is TRBV30, the J gene TRBJ1-5; D is unresolved. The germline gives CDR1 GTSNPN, CDR2 SVGIG (reference sequence). This CDR3 spans 15 amino acids. V lost 2 bases to trimming and J lost 1 base, with 12 bases between them. This chain's CDR3 is CAWSPSPGSNQPQHF. The CDR3 region has the DNA TGTGCCTGGAGTCCGTCCCCCGGGAGCAATCAGCCCCAGCATTTT. Based on the CDR3 plus reference TRBV30 and TRBJ1-5, the full variable domain is SQTIHQWPATLVQPVGSPLSLECTVEGTSNPNLYWYRQAAGRGLQLLFYSVGIGQISSEVPQNLSASRPQDRQFILSSKKLLLSDSGFYLCAWSPSPGSNQPQHFGDGTRLSIL.

The V and J genes are TRBV30 and TRBJ1-2, with 9 bases lining up with TRBD1. The CDR3 length is 15 residues. The germline V gene has CDR1 GTSNPN and CDR2 SVGIG (reference sequence). Trimming removed 1 base from V and 6 bases from J; junction bases left unmatched: 9. In DNA, the CDR3 is TGTGCCTGGAGTGCAAACAGGGGGCGGGCGAATGGCTACACCTTC. This codes for CAWSANRGRANGYTF.

The chain joins TRBV10-2 to TRBJ1-5; 8 bases align to TRBD1. Per germline, CDR1 WSHSY and CDR2 SAAADI. V trimming: 7 bases; J trimming: 6 bases; junction bases outside the gene matches: 2. The CDR3 contains 12 residues. The chain's CDR3 is CASTQGAQPQHF. CDR3 nucleotides: TGCGCCAGCACCCAGGGGGCTCAGCCCCAGCATTTT.

This clone appeared a single time. The chain is built from TRBV2 and TRBJ2-2, with D perhaps being TRBD1 or TRBD2 (5 bases each). There are 15 residues in the CDR3. CDR1 is SNHLY and CDR2 is FYNNEI in the germline V gene. V shed 6 bases and J shed 1 base, with 12 bases lying between them. CDR3 coding DNA: TGTGCCAGCAGAGGGACGTATCAGAACACCGGGGAGCTGTTTTTT. Its protein product is CASRGTYQNTGELFF.

V gene TRBV6-5 combines with J gene TRBJ1-1, with a possible D match to TRBD1 (5 bases). Germline CDR1 is MNHEY and CDR2 is SVGAGI. Trimming took 2 bases from V and 4 from J, leaving 11 bases between them. CDR3 size: 14 residues. The CDR3 DNA follows: TGTGCCAGCAGTTACACCCCGGGGGGCACTGAAGCTTTCTTT. Translation: CASSYTPGGTEAFF.

The chain combines TRBV6-1 with TRBJ2-3, with unresolved D. The CDR3 runs 12 residues. Trimming cost V 6 bases and J 2 bases, with 6 bases left between them. Per germline, CDR1 MNHNS and CDR2 SASEGT. The CDR3, as DNA: TGTGCCAGCAGAGGAAACACAGATACGCAGTATTTT. This codes for CASRGNTDTQYF.

This clone has a handful of counts. The chain couples TRBV5-1 to TRBJ2-3; D ambiguous. The CDR3 is made up of 15 amino acids. V lost 0 bases to trimming and J lost 2 bases, with 10 bases between them. Germline CDR1 and CDR2: SGHRS and YFSETQ. The CDR3 coding sequence is TGCGCCAGCAGCTTGGAGCAGCCCTACACAGATACGCAGTATTTT. This translates into CASSLEQPYTDTQYF.

The chain joins TRBV7-9 to TRBJ1-3, with a weak D call TRBD1 (5 bases). Trimming cost V 1 base and J 1 base, with 20 bases left between them. This CDR3 region has 19 residues. Germline V gives CDR1 SEHNR, CDR2 FQNEAQ (reference sequence). This CDR3 is CASSLGFRTGRTSGNTIYF. CDR3 bases: TGTGCCAGCAGCTTAGGATTCAGGACGGGACGTACTTCTGGAAACACCATATATTTT. Based on the CDR3 plus reference TRBV7-9 and TRBJ1-3, the full variable domain is DTGVSQNPRHKITKRGQNVTFRCDPISEHNRLYWYRQTLGQGPEFLTYFQNEAQLEKSRLLSDRFSAERPKGSFSTLEIQRTEQGDSAMYLCASSLGFRTGRTSGNTIYFGEGSWLTVV.

This CDR3 reads CASSFQGLETDTQYF. CDR3 DNA sequence: TGCGCCAGCAGCTTTCAGGGACTAGAGACAGATACGCAGTATTTT. This rearrangement joins TRBV5-1 to TRBJ2-3; 8 bases fit TRBD2. CDR1 is SGHRS, CDR2 YFSETQ, per germline. Trimming at V came to 2 bases and at J to 3 bases, leaving 5 bases not matched to a gene. The CDR3 sequence is 15 residues long.

The rearrangement links TRBV9 to TRBJ2-5; D possibly corresponds to TRBD1 (6 bases). The germline gives CDR1 SGDLS, CDR2 YYNGEE. The ends were cut back, 0 bases at V and 4 bases at J, with 10 bases in the middle. This CDR3 region has 14 residues. CDR3 in amino acids: CASSVAGRGETQYF. In DNA form, the CDR3 reads TGTGCCAGCAGCGTAGCGGGCAGGGGAGAGACCCAGTACTTC.

CDR3 sequence reads: CASSSNWQGDGYTF. In nucleotides, the CDR3 is TGTGCCAGCAGCTCAAATTGGCAGGGCGACGGCTACACCTTC. The chain links TRBV11-2 to TRBJ1-2; a weak D match, TRBD1 (5 bases). The ends were cut back, 4 bases at V and 8 bases at J, with 17 bases in the middle. The CDR3 runs to 14 residues. Germline CDR1 and CDR2: SGHAT and FQNNGV.

V gene TRBV11-2 combines with J gene TRBJ2-7; D possibly matches TRBD1 or TRBD2 (5 bases each). CDR1 and CDR2 (germline): SGHAT, FQNNGV. V was cut by 5 bases and J by 4 bases, with 12 bases left in between. The CDR3 is 13 amino acids. In DNA, the CDR3 is TGTGCCAGCAGCATCGGGGCCCAATACGAGCAGTACTTC. As protein: CASSIGAQYEQYF.

The J gene is TRBJ1-2, the V gene TRBV18; 9 nucleotides line up with TRBD1. The CDR3 loop spans 14 amino acids. Germline V CDR1 and CDR2: KGHSH, LQKENI. Trimming removed 4 bases from V and 6 bases from J; junction bases left unmatched: 6. The CDR3 region has the DNA TGTGCCAGCTCACACATCCGGGACAGGGATGGCTACACCTTC. Translation gives CASSHIRDRDGYTF.

This chain joins TRBV6-6 and TRBJ2-7; TRBD1 or TRBD2 may be the D gene (5 bases each). Trimming left V 8 bases short and J 10 bases short, with 15 bases between. Germline V gene lookup returns CDR1 MNHNY and CDR2 SVGAGI (reference sequence). The CDR3 totals 11 residues. The CDR3 DNA is TGTGCCAGCTTCTCTGGGGGAGACCAGTACTTC. This translates into CASFSGGDQYF.

This sequence joins TRBV2 and TRBJ2-7; 7 positions match TRBD2. In germline, CDR1 is SNHLY, CDR2 FYNNEI. This CDR3 is 12 amino acids long. With V trimmed by 7 bases and J by 6 bases, 6 bases remained unmatched. This CDR3 is CASNPLAVEQYF. CDR3 DNA sequence: TGTGCCAGCAATCCTCTAGCGGTCGAGCAGTACTTC.

V usage is TRBV5-6 and J usage is TRBJ1-2; D is perhaps TRBD1 (6 bases). Trimming pared 0 bases from V and 7 bases from J, leaving 13 bases between. Per germline, CDR1 SGHDT and CDR2 YYEEEE. The CDR3 consists of 14 residues. The CDR3 loop reads CASSLATGFGGYTF. The CDR3 region has the DNA TGTGCCAGCAGCTTGGCGACAGGTTTCGGTGGCTACACCTTC.

DNA of the CDR3: TGTGCCAGCAGCGATCAATGGGTCCCAGATACGCAGTATTTT. Its translation: CASSDQWVPDTQYF. This rearrangement joins TRBV5-8 to TRBJ2-3, with D unclear. Germline CDR1 reads SGHTS; CDR2 reads YDEGEE. V lost 4 bases to trimming and J lost 4 bases, with 13 bases between them. The CDR3 contains 14 residues.

This sequence joins TRBV10-3 and TRBJ1-5, with D unclear. The CDR3 runs 13 residues. Trimming removed 4 bases from V and 7 bases from J, with 11 bases in between. Per the germline V gene, CDR1 is ENHRY and CDR2 is SYGVKD. CDR3 bases: TGTGCCATCAGTGTAAATGGGGAACAGCCCCAGCATTTT. Translating it yields CAISVNGEQPQHF.

The chain uses TRBV30 and TRBJ2-7, with TRBD1 matching over 7 bases. V lost 1 base, J lost 3 bases, and 0 bases stayed unmatched. The CDR3 has 12 amino acids. The germline gives CDR1 GTSNPN, CDR2 SVGIG (reference sequence). Written as DNA, the CDR3 is TGTGCCTGGAGTGGACAGGGCTACGAGCAGTACTTC. As protein: CAWSGQGYEQYF.

The CDR3 DNA reads TGTGCCAGCAGCTCAGGGACAGGGGGCGCAAATGAAGCTTTCTTT. It translates to CASSSGTGGANEAFF. The chain recombines TRBV6-6 with TRBJ1-1, with TRBD1 matching 12 bases. Per the germline V gene, CDR1 is MNHNY and CDR2 is SVGAGI (reference sequence). The CDR3 length is 15 residues. The V segment lost 6 bases and the J segment 7 bases; nucleotides outside the gene matches: 9.

V gene TRBV25-1 combines with J gene TRBJ1-3; D is unresolved. Per germline, CDR1 MGHDK and CDR2 SYGVNS. Trimming stripped 9 bases from V and 0 bases from J, with 12 bases between. There are 14 residues in the CDR3. The CDR3 bases are TGTGCCAGGCGGACGGGCCTCTCTGGAAACACCATATATTTT. It encodes CARRTGLSGNTIYF.

V gene TRBV6-1 combines with J gene TRBJ2-7; no firm D call. The CDR3 totals 14 residues. Germline V gene sequence: CDR1 MNHNS, CDR2 SASEGT. V shed 2 bases and J shed 1 base, with 9 bases lying between them. The DNA for the CDR3 is TGTGCCAGCAGTGAACTGAGGAGTTCCTACGAGCAGTACTTC. It translates to CASSELRSSYEQYF.

The chain has TRBV28 and TRBJ1-5; D is undetermined. The V gene lost 7 bases and the J gene lost 3 bases, with 22 bases spanning the gap. Germline V gene sequence: CDR1 MDHEN, CDR2 SYDVKM. This CDR3 has 17 amino acids. The CDR3 DNA reads as TGTGCCAGCACTCCCGGTTCCAGGACCCTTTACAATCAGCCCCAGCATTTT. Its translation is CASTPGSRTLYNQPQHF.

This sequence joins TRBV4-1 and TRBJ1-5; 10 bases map to TRBD1. The CDR3 runs to 16 residues. Trimming at V came to 3 bases and at J to 6 bases, leaving 8 bases not matched to a gene. The germline gives CDR1 MGHRA, CDR2 YSYEKL. The CDR3 loop reads CASSHGKGQGTQPQHF. The CDR3 coding sequence is TGCGCCAGCAGCCACGGAAAGGGACAGGGGACTCAGCCCCAGCATTTT.

The chain employs TRBV7-6 and TRBJ1-5, with TRBD1 matching over 11 bases. CDR1 is SGHVS, CDR2 FNYEAQ, per germline. The J segment lost 6 bases and the V segment lost 4 bases, leaving 8 bases of the junction unmatched. The CDR3 consists of 16 residues. The CDR3 nucleotides read TGTGCCAGCAGCTCGCAGGGACAGGGGGAAGGTCAGCCCCAGCATTTT. This translates into CASSSQGQGEGQPQHF.

This sequence joins TRBV5-1 and TRBJ2-7; the match to TRBD1 covers 9 bases. Losses at the gene ends were 4 bases for V and 5 bases for J; bases not matched to a gene: 7. Germline V gene sequence: CDR1 SGHRS, CDR2 YFSETQ. The CDR3 totals 14 residues. The DNA for the CDR3 is TGCGCCAGCAGCCCCGGGACAGGGTCCCACGAGCAGTACTTC. Its protein is CASSPGTGSHEQYF.

The CDR3 reads CASSQKFGDTEAFF. The CDR3 DNA reads TGCGCCAGCAGCCAAAAGTTTGGGGACACTGAAGCTTTCTTT. The gene calls are TRBV4-1 and TRBJ1-1; no firm D call. The V end was cut by 2 bases, the J end by 3 bases, with 10 bases between. The V gene's germline CDR1 is MGHRA and CDR2 YSYEKL. The CDR3 covers 14 residues.